This record covers a single T cell receptor (beta chain). The sample is drawn from a study of monozygotic twins with inflammatory bowel disease. TCRdb re-called the 5' RACE reads and gives one entry per CDR3 protein, without DNA. Listed are roughly 300,000 distinct CDR3 sequences; approximately 5.9% falls within the top ten. The CDR3 covers 12 residues. Germline V gene data show CDR1 as DFQATT and CDR2 as SNEGSKA (reference sequence). Sequences were obtained from blood. V gene TRBV20-1 combines with J gene TRBJ1-6. This TCR was sampled from a human donor with ulcerative colitis or Crohn's disease, or a healthy co-twin of an affected twin (not recorded which). This CDR3 is CSARLGGSPLHF.